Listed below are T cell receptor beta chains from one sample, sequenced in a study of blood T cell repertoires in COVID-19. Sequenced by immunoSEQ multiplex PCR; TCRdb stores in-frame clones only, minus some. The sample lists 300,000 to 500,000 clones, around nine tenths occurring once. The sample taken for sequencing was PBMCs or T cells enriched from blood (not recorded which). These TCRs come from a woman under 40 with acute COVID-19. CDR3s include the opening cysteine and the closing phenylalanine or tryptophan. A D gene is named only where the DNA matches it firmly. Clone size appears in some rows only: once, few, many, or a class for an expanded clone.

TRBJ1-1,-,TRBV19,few,TGTGCCAGTAGTATAGACCGCCGAGTCGGGTTAGAGACTGAAGCTTTCTTT,CASSIDRRVGLETEAFF
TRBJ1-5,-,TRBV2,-,TGTGCCAGCAGCTCAGGGTTATTGGTTTCGGGTAGCAATCAGCCCCAGCATTTT,CASSSGLLVSGSNQPQHF
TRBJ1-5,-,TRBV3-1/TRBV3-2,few,TGTGCCAGCAGCCGGGTGGACAGTCCGCCCCAGCATTTT,CASSRVDSPPQHF
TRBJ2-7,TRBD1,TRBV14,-,TGTGCCAGCAGCCAACAGGGGGCTAAGTACGAGCAGTACTTC,CASSQQGAKYEQYF
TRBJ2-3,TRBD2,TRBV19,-,TGTGCCAGTTCGCGGGGGGGCTTTACAGATACGCAGTATTTT,CASSRGGFTDTQYF
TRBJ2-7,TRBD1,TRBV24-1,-,TGTGCCACCAGTGACCCCCGGACAGGGTACGAGCAGTACTTC,CATSDPRTGYEQYF
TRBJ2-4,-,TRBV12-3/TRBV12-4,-,TGTGCCAGCAGTCCGGGACAAGGGGACATTCAGTACTTC,CASSPGQGDIQYF
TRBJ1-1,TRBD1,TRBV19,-,TGTGCCAGTAGTGGGACAGCGAACACTGAAGCTTTCTTT,CASSGTANTEAFF
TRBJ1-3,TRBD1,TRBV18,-,TGTGCCAGCTCACCACTAGGGACAGGGGTCCTCTCTGGAAACACCATATATTTT,CASSPLGTGVLSGNTIYF
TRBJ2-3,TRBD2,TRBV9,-,TGTGCCAGCAGCGCCAAACTAGCGGGGGGGCCAGATACGCAGTATTTT,CASSAKLAGGPDTQYF
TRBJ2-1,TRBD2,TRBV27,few,TGTGCCAGCAGGAAGCCGGGACTAGGGGCTGAGCAGTTCTTC,CASRKPGLGAEQFF
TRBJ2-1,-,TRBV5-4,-,TGTGCCAGCAGCAACAGGTTCCAGCCAGCCCTCAATGAGCAGTTCTTC,CASSNRFQPALNEQFF
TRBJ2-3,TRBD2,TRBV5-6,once,TGTGCCAGCAGCTTGGTATATGAGCGGGGTTCAGATACGCAGTATTTT,CASSLVYERGSDTQYF
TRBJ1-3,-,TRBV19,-,TGTGCCAGTAGTATTTACGACAGAAGAAACACCATATATTTT,CASSIYDRRNTIYF
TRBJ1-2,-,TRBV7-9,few,TGTGCCAGCAGCTCGGCGACAGGCGTATTTTCTAACTATGGCTACACCTTC,CASSSATGVFSNYGYTF
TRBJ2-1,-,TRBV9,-,TGTGCCAGCAGCACTCTATGGGGGGGCGATGAGCAGTTCTTC,CASSTLWGGDEQFF
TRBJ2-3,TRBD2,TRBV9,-,TGTGCCAGCAGCGCCTGGGGGACTCTAGTAGCGGGGGGGCATCCAGATACGCAGTATTTT,CASSAWGTLVAGGHPDTQYF
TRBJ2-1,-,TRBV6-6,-,TGTGCCAGCAGTTACGAGGGATCCAACAATGAGCAGTTCTTC,CASSYEGSNNEQFF
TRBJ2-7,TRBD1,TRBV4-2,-,TGTGCCAGCAGCGCCTTTTTTGGACAGGACCCCTACGAGCAGTACTTC,CASSAFFGQDPYEQYF
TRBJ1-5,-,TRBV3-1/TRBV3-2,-,TGTGCCAGCAGCCAAGGAACAGGGCCCCAGCCCCAGCATTTT,CASSQGTGPQPQHF
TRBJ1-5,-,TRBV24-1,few,TGTGCCACCAGTGATCACAATCAGCCCCAGCATTTT,CATSDHNQPQHF
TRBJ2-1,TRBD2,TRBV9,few,TGTGCCAGCAGCGTAGGCCTCGGGCTAGCGGGGGGGTCCTACAATGAGCAGTTCTTC,CASSVGLGLAGGSYNEQFF
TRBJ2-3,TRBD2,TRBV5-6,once,TGTGCCAGCAGCCTGCCCGCGGGGGGGGGCACAGATACGCAGTATTTT,CASSLPAGGGTDTQYF
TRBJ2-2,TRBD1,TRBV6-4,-,TGTGCCAGCAGGCGGGACAGGGGGAACACCGGGGAGCTGTTTTTT,CASRRDRGNTGELFF
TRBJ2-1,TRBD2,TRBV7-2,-,TGTGCCAGCAGCTTTATCGCGGGGGGGCGGAATGAGCAGTTCTTC,CASSFIAGGRNEQFF
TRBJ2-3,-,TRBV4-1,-,TGCGCCAGCAGCCAACTGGGGCTAGTTGTGGATACGCAGTATTTT,CASSQLGLVVDTQYF
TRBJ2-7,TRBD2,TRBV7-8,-,TGTGCCAGCAGCGCCCAACGGCTAGCGGGGCAATCCTACGAGCAGTACTTC,CASSAQRLAGQSYEQYF
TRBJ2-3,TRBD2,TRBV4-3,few,TGCGCCAGCAGCCAAGAAGGTCGGACTAGCGCCACAGATACGCAGTATTTT,CASSQEGRTSATDTQYF
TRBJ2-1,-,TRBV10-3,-,TGTGCCATCAGTGCCCGCGATAGCTCCTACAATGAGCAGTTCTTC,CAISARDSSYNEQFF
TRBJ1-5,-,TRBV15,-,TGTGCCACCAGCAGAGAACAGGGAGGGAATCAGCCCCAGCATTTT,CATSREQGGNQPQHF
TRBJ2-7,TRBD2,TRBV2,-,TGTGCCAGCAGGGAAGGACTAGGGCAGTACTTC,CASREGLGQYF
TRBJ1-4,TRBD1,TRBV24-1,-,TGTGCCACCAGTGATCAGAGGACAGGGGCGACGGGAAAACTGTTTTTT,CATSDQRTGATGKLFF
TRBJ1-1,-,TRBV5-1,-,TGCGCCAGCAGCGCCGGGAACACTGAAGCTTTCTTT,CASSAGNTEAFF
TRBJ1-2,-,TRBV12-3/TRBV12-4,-,TGTGCCAGCAGCAATACAGGGAGATACGGCTACACCTTC,CASSNTGRYGYTF
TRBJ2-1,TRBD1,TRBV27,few,TGTGCCAGCAGTTCGACAGGGGGCAAAAGTATCGCTCTGAATGAGCAGTTCTTC,CASSSTGGKSIALNEQFF
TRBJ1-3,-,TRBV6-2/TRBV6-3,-,TGTGCCAGCAGCCATATTGGAAACACCATATATTTT,CASSHIGNTIYF
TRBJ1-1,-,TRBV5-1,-,TGCGCCAGCAGCACGGGGAGCACTGAAGCTTTCTTT,CASSTGSTEAFF
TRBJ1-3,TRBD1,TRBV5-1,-,TGCGCCAGCAGCTCCACAGGGGGCCCAGAACTCTCTAGAAACACCATATATTTT,CASSSTGGPELSRNTIYF
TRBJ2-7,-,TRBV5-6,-,TGTGCCAGCAGCTTGGGAGGGAGCAGTTTCTACGAGCAGTACTTC,CASSLGGSSFYEQYF
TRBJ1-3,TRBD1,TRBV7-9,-,TGTGCCAGCAGCTCGGACAGGGTGGTTGCTGGAAACACCATATATTTT,CASSSDRVVAGNTIYF
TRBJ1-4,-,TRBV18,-,TGTGCCAGCTCACTTCGCACAGGAGAGGTTGAAAAACTGTTTTTT,CASSLRTGEVEKLFF
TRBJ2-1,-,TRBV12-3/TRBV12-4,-,TGTGCCAGCAGTGCCCCTAGCCACAATGAGCAGTTCTTC,CASSAPSHNEQFF
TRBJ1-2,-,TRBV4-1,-,TGCGCCAGCAGCCAAGACGGGGGGTTTAACTATGGCTACACCTTC,CASSQDGGFNYGYTF
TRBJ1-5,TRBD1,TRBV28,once,TGTGCCAGCAGTCCACAGGACAGGGGACTCGGTCAGCCCCAGCATTTT,CASSPQDRGLGQPQHF
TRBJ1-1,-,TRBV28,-,TGTGCCAGCAGTTTTAGATTTGAAGCTTTCTTT,CASSFRFEAFF
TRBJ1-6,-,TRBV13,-,TGTGCCAGCAGCCCCAAGCCAGGCCTAAATTCACCCCTCCACTTT,CASSPKPGLNSPLHF
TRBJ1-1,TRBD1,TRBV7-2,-,TGTGCCAGCAGCCCCAGGACAGGGACCACTGAAGCTTTCTTT,CASSPRTGTTEAFF
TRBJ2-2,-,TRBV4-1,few,TGCGCCAGCAGCCAGTTTCAGGGAAGCACCGGGGAGCTGTTTTTT,CASSQFQGSTGELFF
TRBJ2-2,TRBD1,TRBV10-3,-,TGTGCCATCAGTGAGTTGGTAGGGACAGGGGAAACCGGGGAGCTGTTTTTT,CAISELVGTGETGELFF
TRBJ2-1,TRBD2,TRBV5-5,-,TGTGCCAGCAGCTTGGCATTAGCGGGAAGGGGGAATGAGCAGTTCTTC,CASSLALAGRGNEQFF
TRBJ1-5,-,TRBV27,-,TGTGCCAGCAGTTTGGGGGGTTTGTATCAGCCCCAGCATTTT,CASSLGGLYQPQHF
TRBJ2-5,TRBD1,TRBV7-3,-,TGTGCCAGCAGCGAATATGACAGGGGCGGGACCCAGTACTTC,CASSEYDRGGTQYF
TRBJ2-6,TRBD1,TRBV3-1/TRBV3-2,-,TGTGCCAGCAGAAAAAGACAGGGCTCCTCTGGGGCCAACGTCCTGACTTTC,CASRKRQGSSGANVLTF